This T cell receptor (beta chain) is from a study of blood T cell repertoires in COVID-19. The CDR3 covers 13 residues. Germline V CDR1 and CDR2: GTSNPN, SVGIG (reference sequence). The germline V and J ends were trimmed by 4 bases and 3 bases, with 10 bases remaining between them. The repertoire was sequenced with immunoSEQ multiplex PCR; TCRdb's copy has only in-frame clones and lacks some. The sample yields about 250,000 clones, approximately 85% seen once. Only one count was recorded for this clone. The sequencing sample was made of PBMCs or T cells enriched from blood (not recorded which). The chain couples TRBV30 to TRBJ1-5, with a weak D call TRBD1 (6 bases). The receptor's source is a woman in her 30s who had recovered from COVID-19. The CDR3 bases are TGTGCCTGGAAGGACAGAGTCAATCAGCCCCAGCATTTT. Its protein is CAWKDRVNQPQHF.